The 30 T cell receptor beta chains below were found in one sample sequenced in a study of cytomegalovirus exposure and HLA in healthy donors (dated 2017 in TCRdb). The method was the immunoSEQ multiplex PCR assay. The multiplex PCR relied on a mix of 60 forward primers for TCR Vbeta segments and 13 reverse primers for TCR Jbeta segments. Held by TCRdb, this immuneACCESS table contains in-frame sequences only and omits some clones. Under half of the omission traces to an unresolved V gene where checked; the cause of the rest is unknown. This sample lists under 200,000 clones; 68% were detected once. Of the sample, approximately 1.5% is held by the ten largest clones. Specimen: PBMCs. These receptors all stem from a man aged 45 to 65 in good health and CMV-seronegative.

This chain links TRBV7-9 with TRBJ1-1, with 7 bases matching TRBD1. Germline trimming cut 5 bases from V and 0 bases from J; bases unmatched to any gene: 9. The CDR3 sequence is 16 residues long. Germline V gene data show CDR1 as SEHNR and CDR2 as FQNEAQ (reference sequence). The CDR3 DNA follows: TGTGCCAGCAGCCCTAACAGGGGCGGGGTGAACACTGAAGCTTTCTTT. Protein: CASSPNRGGVNTEAFF.

The J gene is TRBJ2-3, the V gene TRBV9; tentative D call: TRBD1 (6 bases). Germline V CDR1 and CDR2: SGDLS, YYNGEE. Trimming took off 0 bases at V and 0 bases at J, with 17 bases between the two ends. The CDR3 has 18 amino acids. The CDR3 nucleotides read TGTGCCAGCAGCGTAGCTTACGTACAGGGCGCTAGCACAGATACGCAGTATTTT. Encoded protein: CASSVAYVQGASTDTQYF.

This clone was counted a few times. This sequence joins TRBV5-1 and TRBJ1-2; a weak D match, TRBD1 (5 bases). The CDR3 has 14 residues. V dropped 3 bases and J dropped 7 bases, with 16 bases sitting between them. Germline-derived CDR1 and CDR2 are SGHRS and YFSETQ. This CDR3 reads CASSSTAGKAGYTF. CDR3 DNA sequence: TGCGCCAGCAGCTCGACCGCAGGGAAGGCTGGCTACACCTTC.

This clone was counted a few times. This chain links TRBV7-2 with TRBJ2-7; 7 nucleotides agree with TRBD1. The CDR3 extends over 16 amino acids. The trim removed 3 bases at V and 4 bases at J, leaving 12 bases unmatched. Germline CDR1 is SGHTA and CDR2 is FQGNSA. In nucleotides, the CDR3 is TGTGCCAGCAGCTTCATGAGCCCCCTGACAGGGTACGAGCAGTACTTC. It is translated as CASSFMSPLTGYEQYF.

This clone was counted once. A junction boundary mismatches the germline segment, possibly from a read error. The rearrangement links TRBV6-5 to TRBJ2-7; D is perhaps TRBD1 (5 bases). The CDR3 totals 14 residues. CDR1 is MNHEY and CDR2 is SVGAGI in the germline V gene. The CDR3 DNA reads TGTGCCAGCAGTCCTTCGACAGATACCTACGAGCAGCACTTC. It encodes CASSPSTDTYEQHF.

The genes are TRBV12-2 and TRBJ2-3; the table's D call of TRBD1 was not tested on the DNA. TRBV12-2 is given as a pseudogene. CDR3 length: 15 amino acids. The CDR3 nucleotides read TGTGCAAGTCGCTTACAGGGCCTTAGCACAGATACGCAGTATTTT. Translating it yields CASRLQGLSTDTQYF.

This clone was observed a few times. The chain uses TRBV29-1 and TRBJ2-5; D might be TRBD1 (6 bases). The CDR3 is 12 residues long. Germline-derived CDR1 and CDR2 are SQVTM and ANQGSEA. The germline V and J ends were trimmed by 7 bases and 5 bases, with 14 bases remaining between them. The CDR3 bases are TGCAGCGGTCTACAGGGTAGGGAGACCCAGTACTTC. Amino acids: CSGLQGRETQYF.

This chain connects TRBV5-1 to TRBJ2-3, with 11 bases matching TRBD2. V was pared by 2 bases and J by 2 bases, with 10 bases of the junction left unmatched. The CDR3 loop spans 18 amino acids. Germline V gene lookup returns CDR1 SGHRS and CDR2 YFSETQ. CDR3 loop: CASSLATSGGISTDTQYF. The CDR3 nucleotides are TGCGCCAGCAGCTTAGCTACTAGCGGGGGTATCTCCACAGATACGCAGTATTTT.

The chain couples TRBV28 to TRBJ2-3; D unclear. The CDR3 is 16 residues long. Trimming took off 6 bases at V and 9 bases at J, with 25 bases between the two ends. CDR1 and CDR2 from the germline V gene are MDHEN and SYDVKM. The CDR3 region is CASSPSRSISMTTQYF. DNA for the CDR3: TGTGCCAGCAGCCCGAGCAGGTCAATCTCCATGACGACGCAGTATTTT.

This CDR3 is CASSLEVSSYNEQFF. The CDR3 nucleotides read TGTGCCAGCAGCTTAGAAGTGAGCTCCTACAATGAGCAGTTCTTC. The chain recombines TRBV7-2 with TRBJ2-1; the D is unclear. Germline-derived CDR1 and CDR2 are SGHTA and FQGNSA. Trimming pared 1 base from V and 0 bases from J, leaving 7 bases between. The CDR3 contains 15 residues.

J is TRBJ2-5 and V is TRBV28; possibly TRBD2 for D (7 bases). This CDR3 contains 15 residues. The V end was cut by 4 bases, the J end by 6 bases, with 18 bases between. Germline values: CDR1 MDHEN, CDR2 SYDVKM. DNA of the CDR3: TGTGCCAGCAGTTCAGGGGAGGGGATGATGAAGACCCAGTACTTC. As protein: CASSSGEGMMKTQYF. Looking up the rest from reference TRBV28 and TRBJ2-5 gives the full variable domain: DVKVTQSSRYLVKRTGEKVFLECVQDMDHENMFWYRQDPGLGLRLIYFSYDVKMKEKGDIPEGYSVSREKKERFSLILESASTNQTSMYLCASSSGEGMMKTQYFGPGTRLLVL.

This clone has only a few counts. The CDR3 coding sequence is TGTGCCAGCAGTTTGCCAGGGGACTACGAGCAGTACTTC. It specifies CASSLPGDYEQYF. V and J are TRBV28 and TRBJ2-5, with D possibly matching TRBD1 (6 bases). Near its end, the DNA agrees better with TRBJ2-7, so the J call may be wrong. The CDR3 contains 13 residues. Germline CDR1 and CDR2: MDHEN and SYDVKM.

In this sample, this clone turned up once. V usage is TRBV5-1 and J usage is TRBJ2-2; possibly TRBD1 for D (5 bases). V shed 0 bases and J shed 1 base, with 10 bases lying between them. The CDR3 runs 16 residues. CDR1 and CDR2 from the germline V gene are SGHRS and YFSETQ. As DNA, the CDR3 is TGCGCCAGCAGCTTGGAAGACAGAGTGAACACCGGGGAGCTGTTTTTT. Translation gives CASSLEDRVNTGELFF.

CDR3 sequence reads: CSVSQALNTEAFF. DNA of the CDR3: TGCAGCGTCTCGCAGGCGTTGAACACTGAAGCTTTCTTT. The chain has TRBV29-1 and TRBJ1-1; D remains ambiguous. There are 13 residues in the CDR3. Germline V gene data show CDR1 as SQVTM and CDR2 as ANQGSEA. V was clipped by 6 bases and J by 0 bases, with 11 bases between them.

The chain has TRBV6-5 and TRBJ1-2; 9 positions match TRBD1. Germline V gives CDR1 MNHEY, CDR2 SVGAGI. This CDR3 is built from 15 residues. J was trimmed by 4 bases and V by 0 bases; bases with no gene match: 3. CDR3 in DNA: TGTGCCAGCAGTTACTCGGGGACAGGGAGCTATGGCTACACCTTC. Translating it yields CASSYSGTGSYGYTF.

The rearrangement joins TRBV5-1 to TRBJ1-1; the match to TRBD1 covers 11 bases. The germline gives CDR1 SGHRS, CDR2 YFSETQ. The CDR3 contains 14 residues. V was clipped by 4 bases and J by 10 bases; unmatched bases: 9. CDR3 in amino acids: CASSPVGQGALAFF. The CDR3 DNA is TGCGCCAGCAGCCCCGTCGGACAGGGGGCGCTAGCTTTCTTT.

V is TRBV15 and J is TRBJ2-7; TRBD1 might be the D (6 bases). Germline loops: CDR1 LNHNV, CDR2 YYDKDF (reference sequence). The CDR3 loop spans 14 amino acids. V lost 8 bases and J lost 0, with 14 bases in between. CDR3 region: CATSKQGSSYEQYF. The CDR3 bases are TGTGCCACCTCGAAGCAGGGGAGCTCCTACGAGCAGTACTTC.

V gene TRBV7-2 combines with J gene TRBJ1-1, with a tentative D call TRBD1 (6 bases). Germline CDR1 and CDR2: SGHTA and FQGNSA. V lost 4 bases, J lost 1 base, and 10 bases lay in between. There are 14 residues in the CDR3. The CDR3 region is CASSSQGGNTEAFF. Here the CDR3 DNA reads TGTGCCAGCAGCTCACAGGGTGGGAACACTGAAGCTTTCTTT.

The V and J genes are TRBV12-5 and TRBJ2-3, with D maybe TRBD1 (6 bases). Germline assignment: CDR1 LGHNT and CDR2 FRNRAP. The ends were cut back, 5 bases at V and 5 bases at J, with 11 bases in the middle. The CDR3 is made up of 13 amino acids. CDR3: CASGPPGQDTQYF. The CDR3 DNA follows: TGTGCTAGTGGTCCTCCGGGACAAGATACGCAGTATTTT.

The CDR3: CSVGQGGVYGYTF. The DNA for the CDR3 is TGCAGCGTTGGTCAGGGAGGCGTCTATGGCTACACCTTC. The chain links TRBV29-1 to TRBJ1-2, with a weak D call TRBD1 (5 bases). V was clipped by 4 bases and J by 4 bases, with 13 bases between them. Germline CDR1 and CDR2: SQVTM and ANQGSEA. The CDR3 is made up of 13 amino acids.

The V and J genes are TRBV28 and TRBJ2-7; 10 bases are a match to TRBD1. The ends lost 2 bases at V and 4 bases at J; junction bases unmatched: 8. Germline CDR1 is MDHEN and CDR2 is SYDVKM. The CDR3 has 16 residues. For the CDR3, the DNA is TGTGCCAGCAGTTTAAGGGGGGCGGACAGGGGGTACGAGCAGTACTTC. Its translation is CASSLRGADRGYEQYF. Filled out from reference TRBV28 and TRBJ2-7, the complete variable domain reads DVKVTQSSRYLVKRTGEKVFLECVQDMDHENMFWYRQDPGLGLRLIYFSYDVKMKEKGDIPEGYSVSREKKERFSLILESASTNQTSMYLCASSLRGADRGYEQYFGPGTRLTVT.

The chain links TRBV11-3 to TRBJ2-7; D may be TRBD2 (6 bases). The CDR3 contains 11 residues. In germline, CDR1 is SGHNT, CDR2 YENEEA. The CDR3 here is CDRRGPYEQYF. DNA of the CDR3: TGTGACAGGCGGGGACCCTACGAGCAGTACTTC.

The rearrangement links TRBV4-2 to TRBJ2-5; 7 bases are shared with TRBD1. The CDR3 runs 14 residues. V lost 3 bases to trimming and J lost 4 bases; unmatched junction nucleotides: 5. The V gene's germline CDR1 is LGHNA and CDR2 YNFKEQ. The CDR3 reads CASSQPTGRETQYF. The CDR3 nucleotides are TGTGCCAGCAGCCAGCCGACAGGGAGAGAGACCCAGTACTTC.

This rearrangement joins TRBV28 to TRBJ1-2, with 7 bases identical to TRBD1. The ends lost 4 bases at V and 6 bases at J; junction bases unmatched: 11. This CDR3 is built from 15 residues. CDR1 MDHEN and CDR2 SYDVKM come from the germline V gene. In DNA form, the CDR3 reads TGTGCCAGCAGTTCCCCTCCAGCAGGGGGAAATGGCTACACCTTC. This codes for CASSSPPAGGNGYTF.

The chain employs TRBV6-5 and TRBJ2-7, with TRBD1 identical over 9 bases. In germline, CDR1 is MNHEY, CDR2 SVGAGI. V shed 5 bases, J shed 6 bases, and the junction held 11 bases outside the gene matches. The CDR3 sequence is 15 residues long. The CDR3: CASSQPGQGPREQYF. The CDR3 region has the DNA TGTGCCAGCAGTCAACCGGGACAGGGACCTCGCGAGCAGTACTTC.

V usage is TRBV18 and J usage is TRBJ2-7; D is uncertain. The V gene lost 3 bases and the J gene lost 2 bases, with 8 bases spanning the gap. The V gene's germline CDR1 is KGHSH and CDR2 LQKENI. The CDR3 contains 13 residues. The CDR3 nucleotides are TGTGCCAGCTCACCTCTTGAGACCTACGAGCAGTACTTC. This codes for CASSPLETYEQYF.

This clone has a single count. The V gene is TRBV27, the J gene TRBJ1-1, with D possibly being TRBD1 (5 bases). The ends were cut back, 3 bases at V and 6 bases at J, with 14 bases in the middle. CDR1 MNHEY and CDR2 SMNVEV come from the germline V gene (reference sequence). The CDR3 sequence is 14 residues long. CDR3 nucleotides: TGTGCCAGCAGTTTTTGGAGGACGGGGGCTGAAGCTTTCTTT. As protein: CASSFWRTGAEAFF.

The chain employs TRBV7-9 and TRBJ2-7; 8 positions match TRBD1. CDR1 SEHNR and CDR2 FQNEAQ come from the germline V gene (reference sequence). The CDR3 contains 15 residues. V trimming: 5 bases; J trimming: 0 bases; junction bases outside the gene matches: 6. The CDR3 loop is CASSPQGASSYEQYF. The CDR3 DNA is TGTGCCAGCAGCCCTCAGGGGGCGAGCTCCTACGAGCAGTACTTC.

CDR3 nucleotide sequence: TGTGCCAGCAGTTTAGCCAAAAGGACAGGGGAAAAGGGCACCTTC. This sequence encodes CASSLAKRTGEKGTF. This chain joins TRBV28 and TRBJ1-2; 9 positions match TRBD1. The V segment lost 2 bases and the J segment 13 bases; nucleotides outside the gene matches: 14. CDR3 length equals 15 residues. Germline V gene sequence: CDR1 MDHEN, CDR2 SYDVKM.

This chain uses TRBV6-6 with TRBJ2-2, with TRBD2 matching 7 bases. The CDR3 has 16 amino acids. V shed 3 bases, J shed 3 bases, and the junction held 7 bases outside the gene matches. Germline V gives CDR1 MNHNY, CDR2 SVGAGI (reference sequence). The CDR3 loop is CASSYPAGDDTGELFF. The CDR3 nucleotides are TGTGCCAGCAGTTATCCGGCGGGGGATGACACCGGGGAGCTGTTTTTT.